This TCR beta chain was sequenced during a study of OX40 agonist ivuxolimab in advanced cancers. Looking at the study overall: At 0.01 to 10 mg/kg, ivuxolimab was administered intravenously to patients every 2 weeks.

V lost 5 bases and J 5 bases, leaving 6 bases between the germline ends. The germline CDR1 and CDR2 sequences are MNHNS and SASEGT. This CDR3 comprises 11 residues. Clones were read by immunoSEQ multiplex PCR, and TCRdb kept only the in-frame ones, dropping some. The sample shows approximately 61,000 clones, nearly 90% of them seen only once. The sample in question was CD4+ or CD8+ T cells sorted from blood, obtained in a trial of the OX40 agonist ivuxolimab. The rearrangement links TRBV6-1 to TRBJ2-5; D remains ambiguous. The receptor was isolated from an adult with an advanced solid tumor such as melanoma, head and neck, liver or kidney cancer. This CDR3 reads CASSWTETQYF. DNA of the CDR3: TGTGCCAGCAGTTGGACGGAGACCCAGTACTTC.